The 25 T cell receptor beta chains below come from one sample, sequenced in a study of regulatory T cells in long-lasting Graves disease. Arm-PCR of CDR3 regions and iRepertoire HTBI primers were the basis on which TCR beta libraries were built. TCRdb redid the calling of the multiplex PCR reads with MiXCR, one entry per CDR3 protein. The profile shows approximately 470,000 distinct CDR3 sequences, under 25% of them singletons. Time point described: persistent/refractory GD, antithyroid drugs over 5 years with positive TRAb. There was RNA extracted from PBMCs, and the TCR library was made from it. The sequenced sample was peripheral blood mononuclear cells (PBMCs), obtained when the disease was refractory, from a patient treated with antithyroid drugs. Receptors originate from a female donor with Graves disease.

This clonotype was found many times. CDR3 sequence reads: CASSPTSGHLGQPQHF. The DNA for the CDR3 is TGTGCCAGCAGCCCTACCTCGGGACATTTAGGACAGCCCCAGCATTTT. V and J are TRBV28 and TRBJ1-5; D is possibly TRBD1 (6 bases). CDR1 and CDR2 (germline): MDHEN, SYDVKM. Trimming took off 6 bases at V and 7 bases at J, with 22 bases between the two ends. The CDR3 totals 16 residues. The full variable domain, with the rest looked up from reference TRBV28 and TRBJ1-5, is DVKVTQSSRYLVKRTGEKVFLECVQDMDHENMFWYRQDPGLGLRLIYFSYDVKMKEKGDIPEGYSVSREKKERFSLILESASTNQTSMYLCASSPTSGHLGQPQHFGDGTRLSIL.

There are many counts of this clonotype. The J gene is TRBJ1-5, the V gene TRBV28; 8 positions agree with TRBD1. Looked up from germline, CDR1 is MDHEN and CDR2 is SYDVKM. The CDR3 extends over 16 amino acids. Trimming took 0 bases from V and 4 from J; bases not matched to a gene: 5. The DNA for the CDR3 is TGTGCCAGCAGTTTATGGGGGACAGGAGAAAATCAGCCCCAGCATTTT. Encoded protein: CASSLWGTGENQPQHF.

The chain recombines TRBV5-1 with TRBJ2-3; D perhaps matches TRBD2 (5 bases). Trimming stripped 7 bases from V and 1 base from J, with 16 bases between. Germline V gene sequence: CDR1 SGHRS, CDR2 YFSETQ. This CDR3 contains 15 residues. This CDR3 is CASSERVGGTDTQYF. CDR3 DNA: TGCGCCAGCTCGGAGAGGGTAGGAGGCACAGATACGCAGTATTTT.

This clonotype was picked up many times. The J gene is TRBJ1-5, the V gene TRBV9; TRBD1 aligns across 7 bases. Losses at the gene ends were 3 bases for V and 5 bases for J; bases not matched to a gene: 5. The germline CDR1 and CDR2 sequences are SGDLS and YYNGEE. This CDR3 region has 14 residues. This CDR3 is CASSATGRDQPQHF. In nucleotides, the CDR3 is TGTGCCAGCAGCGCGACAGGGCGGGATCAGCCCCAGCATTTT. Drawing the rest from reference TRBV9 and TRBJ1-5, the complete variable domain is DSGVTQTPKHLITATGQRVTLRCSPRSGDLSVYWYQQSLDQGLQFLIQYYNGEERAKGNILERFSAQQFPDLHSELNLSSLELGDSALYFCASSATGRDQPQHFGDGTRLSIL.

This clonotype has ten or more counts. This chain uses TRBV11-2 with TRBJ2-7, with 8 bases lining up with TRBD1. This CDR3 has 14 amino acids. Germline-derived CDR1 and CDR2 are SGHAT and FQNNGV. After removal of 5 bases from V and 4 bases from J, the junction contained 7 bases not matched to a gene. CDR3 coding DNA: TGTGCCAGCAGCCACACAGGGGGTCGGTACGAGCAGTACTTC. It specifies CASSHTGGRYEQYF. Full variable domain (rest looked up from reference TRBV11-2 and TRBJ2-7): EAGVAQSPRYKIIEKRQSVAFWCNPISGHATLYWYQQILGQGPKLLIQFQNNGVVDDSQLPKDRFSAERLKGVDSTLKIQPAKLEDSAVYLCASSHTGGRYEQYFGPGTRLTVT.

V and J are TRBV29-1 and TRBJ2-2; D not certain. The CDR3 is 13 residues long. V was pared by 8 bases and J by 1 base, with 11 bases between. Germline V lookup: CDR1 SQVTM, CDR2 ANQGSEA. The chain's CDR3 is CSFTHRNTGELFF. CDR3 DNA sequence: TGCAGCTTTACTCACAGGAACACCGGGGAGCTGTTTTTT.

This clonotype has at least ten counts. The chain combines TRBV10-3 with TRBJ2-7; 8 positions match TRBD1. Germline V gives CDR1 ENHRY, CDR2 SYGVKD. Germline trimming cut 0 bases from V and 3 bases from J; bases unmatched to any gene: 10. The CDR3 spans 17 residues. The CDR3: CAISESAAGTGGYEQYF. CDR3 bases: TGTGCCATCAGTGAGTCGGCTGCTGGCACAGGGGGCTACGAGCAGTACTTC.

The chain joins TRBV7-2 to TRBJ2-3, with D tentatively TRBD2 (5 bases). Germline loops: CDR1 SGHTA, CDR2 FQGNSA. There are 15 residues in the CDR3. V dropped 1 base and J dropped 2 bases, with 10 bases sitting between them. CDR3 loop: CASSLGGATTDTQYF. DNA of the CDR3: TGTGCCAGCAGCTTAGGGGGAGCGACCACAGATACGCAGTATTTT. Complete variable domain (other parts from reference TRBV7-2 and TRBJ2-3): GAGVSQSPSNKVTEKGKDVELRCDPISGHTALYWYRQSLGQGLEFLIYFQGNSAPDKSGLPSDRFSAERTGGSVSTLTIQRTQQEDSAVYLCASSLGGATTDTQYFGPGTRLTVL.

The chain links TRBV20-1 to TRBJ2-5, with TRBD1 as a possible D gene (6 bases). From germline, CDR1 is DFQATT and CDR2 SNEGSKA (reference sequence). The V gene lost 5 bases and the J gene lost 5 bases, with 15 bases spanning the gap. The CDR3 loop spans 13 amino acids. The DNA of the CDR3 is TGCAGTGCTGGACCTACAGGGTCGGAGACCCAGTACTTC. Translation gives CSAGPTGSETQYF.

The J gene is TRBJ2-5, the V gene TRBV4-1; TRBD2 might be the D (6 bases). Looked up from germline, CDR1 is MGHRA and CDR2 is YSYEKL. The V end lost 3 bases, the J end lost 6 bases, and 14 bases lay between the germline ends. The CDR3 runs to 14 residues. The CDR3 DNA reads TGCGCCAGCAGCCAGAGACTAGGCGTGCAGACCCAGTACTTC. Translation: CASSQRLGVQTQYF.

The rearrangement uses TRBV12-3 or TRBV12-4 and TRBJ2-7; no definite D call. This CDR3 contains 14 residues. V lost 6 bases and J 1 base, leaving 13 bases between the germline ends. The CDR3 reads CASRMGSMSYEQYF. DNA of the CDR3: TGTGCCAGCAGGATGGGGTCGATGTCCTACGAGCAGTACTTC.

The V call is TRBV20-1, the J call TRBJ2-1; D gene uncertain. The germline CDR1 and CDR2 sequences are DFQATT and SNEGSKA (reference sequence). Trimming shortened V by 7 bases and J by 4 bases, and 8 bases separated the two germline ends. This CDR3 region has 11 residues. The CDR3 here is CSVRSYNEQFF. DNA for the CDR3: TGCAGTGTTAGGAGTTACAATGAGCAGTTCTTC.

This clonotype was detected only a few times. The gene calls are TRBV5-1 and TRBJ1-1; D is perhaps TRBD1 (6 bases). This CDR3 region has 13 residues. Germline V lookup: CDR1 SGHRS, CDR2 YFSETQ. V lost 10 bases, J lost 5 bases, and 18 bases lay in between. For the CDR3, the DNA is TGCGCCGGCCGGAGGGCAGGGGAGACTGAAGCTTTCTTT. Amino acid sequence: CAGRRAGETEAFF.

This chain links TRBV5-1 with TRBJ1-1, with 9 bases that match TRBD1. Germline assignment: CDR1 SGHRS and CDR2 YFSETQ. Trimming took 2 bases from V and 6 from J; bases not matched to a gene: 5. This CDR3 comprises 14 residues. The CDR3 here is CASSLQGAYSEAFF. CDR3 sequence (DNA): TGCGCCAGCAGCTTACAGGGGGCGTATTCTGAAGCTTTCTTT.

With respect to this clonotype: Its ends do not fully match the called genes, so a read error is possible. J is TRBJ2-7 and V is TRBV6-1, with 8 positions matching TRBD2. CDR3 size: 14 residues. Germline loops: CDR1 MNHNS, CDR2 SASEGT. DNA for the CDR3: TGTGCCAGCGTATTCCCCGGACTAGCCTACGAGCAGCACTTC. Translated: CASVFPGLAYEQHF.

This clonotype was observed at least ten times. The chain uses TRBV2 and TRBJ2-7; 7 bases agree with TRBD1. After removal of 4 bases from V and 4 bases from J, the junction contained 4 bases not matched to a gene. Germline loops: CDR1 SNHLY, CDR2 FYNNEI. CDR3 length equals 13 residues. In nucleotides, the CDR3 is TGTGCCAGCAGTGTGGGACAGTATTACGAGCAGTACTTC. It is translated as CASSVGQYYEQYF. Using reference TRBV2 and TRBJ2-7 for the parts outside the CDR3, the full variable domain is EPEVTQTPSHQVTQMGQEVILRCVPISNHLYFYWYRQILGQKVEFLVSFYNNEISEKSEIFDDQFSVERPDGSNFTLKIRSTKLEDSAMYFCASSVGQYYEQYFGPGTRLTVT.

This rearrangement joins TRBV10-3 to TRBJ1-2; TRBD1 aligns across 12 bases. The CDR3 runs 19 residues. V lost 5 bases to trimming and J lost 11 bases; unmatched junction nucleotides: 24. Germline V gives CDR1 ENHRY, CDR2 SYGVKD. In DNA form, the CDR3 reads TGTGCCATCAGTTACTTCCAGGCCCGGGACAGGGGGCTACGCCCTGGGTACACCTTC. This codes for CAISYFQARDRGLRPGYTF.

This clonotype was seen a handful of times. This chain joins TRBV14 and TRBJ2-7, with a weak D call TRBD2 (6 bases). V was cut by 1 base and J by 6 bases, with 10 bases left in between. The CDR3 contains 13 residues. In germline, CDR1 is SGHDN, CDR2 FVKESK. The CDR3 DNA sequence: TGTGCCAGCAGCCAAGCGGTCGGGGGCGAGCAGTACTTC. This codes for CASSQAVGGEQYF. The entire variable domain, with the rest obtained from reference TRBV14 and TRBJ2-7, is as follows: EAGVTQFPSHSVIEKGQTVTLRCDPISGHDNLYWYRRVMGKEIKFLLHFVKESKQDESGMPNNRFLAERTGGTYSTLKVQPAELEDSGVYFCASSQAVGGEQYFGPGTRLTVT.

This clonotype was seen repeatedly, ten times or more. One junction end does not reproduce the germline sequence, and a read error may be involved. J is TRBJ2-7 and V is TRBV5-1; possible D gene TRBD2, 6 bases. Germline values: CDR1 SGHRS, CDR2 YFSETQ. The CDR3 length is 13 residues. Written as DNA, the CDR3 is TGTGCCAGCAGCTTGGGAGGAGACTACGAGCAGTACTTC. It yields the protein CASSLGGDYEQYF.

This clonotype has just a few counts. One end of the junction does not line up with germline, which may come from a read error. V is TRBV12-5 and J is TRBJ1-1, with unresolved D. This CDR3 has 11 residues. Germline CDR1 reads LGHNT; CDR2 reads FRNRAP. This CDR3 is CASAGNTEAFF. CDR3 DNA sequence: TGTGCCAGTGCAGGGAACACTGAAGCTTTCTTT. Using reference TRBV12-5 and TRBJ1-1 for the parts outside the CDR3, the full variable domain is DARVTQTPRHKVTEMGQEVTMRCQPILGHNTVFWYRQTMMQGLELLAYFRNRAPLDDSGMPKDRFSAEMPDATLATLKIQPSEPRDSAVYFCASAGNTEAFFGQGTRLTVV.

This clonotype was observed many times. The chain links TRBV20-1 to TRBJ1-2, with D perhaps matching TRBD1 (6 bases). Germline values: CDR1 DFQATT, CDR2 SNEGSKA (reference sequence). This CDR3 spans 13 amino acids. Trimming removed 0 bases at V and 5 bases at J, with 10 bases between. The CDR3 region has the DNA TGCAGTGCTAGAGATGACAGGACGTATGGCTACACCTTC. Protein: CSARDDRTYGYTF.

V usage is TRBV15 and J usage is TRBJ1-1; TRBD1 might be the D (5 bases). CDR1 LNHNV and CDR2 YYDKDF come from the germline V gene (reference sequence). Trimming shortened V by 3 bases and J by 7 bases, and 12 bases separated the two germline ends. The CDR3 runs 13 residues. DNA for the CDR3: TGTGCCACCAGCAGGCCCGGGGCAGGTGAAGCTTTCTTT. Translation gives CATSRPGAGEAFF.

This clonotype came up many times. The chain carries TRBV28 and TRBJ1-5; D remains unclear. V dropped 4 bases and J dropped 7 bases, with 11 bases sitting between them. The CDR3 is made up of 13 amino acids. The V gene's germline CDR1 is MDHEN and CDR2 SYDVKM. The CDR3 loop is CASSYGFKQPQHF. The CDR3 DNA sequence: TGTGCCAGCAGTTACGGATTTAAACAGCCCCAGCATTTT.

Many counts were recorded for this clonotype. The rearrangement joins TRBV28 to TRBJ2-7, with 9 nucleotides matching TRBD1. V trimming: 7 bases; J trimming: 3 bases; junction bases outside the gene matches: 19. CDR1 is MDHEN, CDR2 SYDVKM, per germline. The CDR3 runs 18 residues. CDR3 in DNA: TGTGCCAGCATTCCCCAATCCCCGGGACAGGGAAAACGCTACGAGCAGTACTTC. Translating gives CASIPQSPGQGKRYEQYF. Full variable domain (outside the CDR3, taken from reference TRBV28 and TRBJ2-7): DVKVTQSSRYLVKRTGEKVFLECVQDMDHENMFWYRQDPGLGLRLIYFSYDVKMKEKGDIPEGYSVSREKKERFSLILESASTNQTSMYLCASIPQSPGQGKRYEQYFGPGTRLTVT.

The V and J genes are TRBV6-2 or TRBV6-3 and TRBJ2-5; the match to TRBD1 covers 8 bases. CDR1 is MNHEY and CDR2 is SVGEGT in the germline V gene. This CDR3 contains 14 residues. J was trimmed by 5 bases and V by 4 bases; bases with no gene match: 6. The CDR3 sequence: CASSLGQGPETQYF. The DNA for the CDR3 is TGTGCCAGCAGTTTAGGACAGGGCCCGGAGACCCAGTACTTC.